Listed here are 30 T cell receptor beta chains from one sample, sequenced in a study of OX40 agonist ivuxolimab in advanced cancers. This table comes from immunoSEQ multiplex PCR, and its TCRdb copy is limited to in-frame clones, with some not included. This table has roughly 80,000 clones, 90% to 95% appearing once. Here the sequenced sample was CD4+ or CD8+ T cells sorted from blood, taken in a trial of the OX40 agonist ivuxolimab. All receptors derive from an adult with an advanced solid tumor such as melanoma, head and neck, liver or kidney cancer.

The sample holds one count of this clone. Different DNA sequences within this sample yield the same CDR3. The chain carries TRBV27 and TRBJ2-1; tentatively, D is TRBD1 or TRBD2 (5 bases each). CDR3 length: 14 amino acids. The V gene's germline CDR1 is MNHEY and CDR2 SMNVEV (reference sequence). Trimming took 5 bases from V and 5 from J, leaving 13 bases between them. CDR3 loop: CASSRPQGDNEQFF. The CDR3 DNA reads TGTGCCAGCAGTCGACCCCAGGGAGACAATGAGCAGTTCTTC.

The chain links TRBV19 to TRBJ1-2; tentative D call: TRBD1 (5 bases). CDR1 is LNHDA, CDR2 SQIVND, per germline (reference sequence). The CDR3 runs 15 residues. The germline V and J ends were trimmed by 5 bases and 5 bases, with 18 bases remaining between them. The CDR3 bases are TGTGCCAGTAGTTCTTCACTTAGGGGAGCATATGGCTACACCTTC. This translates into CASSSSLRGAYGYTF.

The chain recombines TRBV5-4 with TRBJ2-3; the D gene is possibly TRBD2 (5 bases). Deletions cut 3 bases from V and 2 bases from J, with 13 bases between. Looked up from germline, CDR1 is SGHNT and CDR2 is YYREEE (reference sequence). This CDR3 comprises 15 residues. The CDR3 DNA reads TGTGCCAGCAGCTCAGACCGGACTTTCACAGATACGCAGTATTTT. Translated: CASSSDRTFTDTQYF.

The chain is built from TRBV12-5 and TRBJ2-5; TRBD2 matches at 8 bases. V was clipped by 6 bases and J by 6 bases; unmatched bases: 9. Germline CDR1 reads LGHNT; CDR2 reads FRNRAP. This CDR3 region has 14 residues. The CDR3 DNA reads as TGTGCTAGTGGAACCGGGACTAGGTGGCAGACCCAGTACTTC. Protein sequence: CASGTGTRWQTQYF.

V gene TRBV11-3 combines with J gene TRBJ2-5, with D possibly called TRBD1 or TRBD2 (5 bases each). CDR1 SGHNT and CDR2 YENEEA come from the germline V gene. The CDR3 runs to 14 residues. Trimming shortened V by 4 bases and J by 7 bases, and 16 bases separated the two germline ends. CDR3 DNA sequence: TGTGCCAGCAGCTCCCGGCGAGGGGAAGGGACCCAGTACTTC. Encoded protein: CASSSRRGEGTQYF.

This clone was counted only a few times. This rearrangement joins TRBV7-2 to TRBJ2-1; 8 bases line up with TRBD2. The CDR3 covers 14 residues. With 5 bases clipped from V and 6 bases from J, the junction kept 6 bases outside the gene matches. The germline gives CDR1 SGHTA, CDR2 FQGNSA. The CDR3 spells CASSLTGTSNEQFF. The DNA of the CDR3 is TGTGCCAGCAGCCTGACCGGGACTAGCAATGAGCAGTTCTTC. The whole variable domain, filled in from reference TRBV7-2 and TRBJ2-1, reads GAGVSQSPSNKVTEKGKDVELRCDPISGHTALYWYRQSLGQGLEFLIYFQGNSAPDKSGLPSDRFSAERTGGSVSTLTIQRTQQEDSAVYLCASSLTGTSNEQFFGPGTRLTVL.

CDR3 nucleotide sequence: TGTGCCAGCAGTTACTCCGCGGGCGGGAGCAATGAGCAGTTCTTC. As protein: CASSYSAGGSNEQFF. The chain uses TRBV6-5 and TRBJ2-1; 7 positions match TRBD2. The CDR3 covers 15 residues. Per germline, CDR1 MNHEY and CDR2 SVGAGI. J was trimmed by 6 bases and V by 0 bases; bases with no gene match: 5.

The chain uses TRBV18 and TRBJ1-2; TRBD1 is a possible D gene (5 bases). V dropped 3 bases and J dropped 8 bases, with 19 bases sitting between them. The CDR3 covers 15 residues. Germline values: CDR1 KGHSH, CDR2 LQKENI. CDR3 residues: CASSPSGLPGRGYTF. DNA of the CDR3: TGTGCCAGCTCACCCTCGGGACTTCCCGGGAGGGGCTACACCTTC. The whole variable domain, filled in from reference TRBV18 and TRBJ1-2, reads NAGVMQNPRHLVRRRGQEARLRCSPMKGHSHVYWYRQLPEEGLKFMVYLQKENIIDESGMPKERFSAEFPKEGPSILRIQQVVRGDSAAYFCASSPSGLPGRGYTFGSGTRLTVV.

The rearrangement uses TRBV15 and TRBJ2-3, with TRBD2 matching 8 bases. In germline, CDR1 is LNHNV, CDR2 YYDKDF (reference sequence). The CDR3 length is 15 residues. The trim removed 1 base at V and 4 bases at J, leaving 4 bases unmatched. In DNA form, the CDR3 reads TGTGCCACCAGCAGAGCAGCGGGAGTTTCAGATACGCAGTATTTT. It translates to CATSRAAGVSDTQYF.

This chain uses TRBV5-4 with TRBJ2-5; D remains ambiguous. Between the trimmed V and J ends, which lost 4 bases and 2 bases, there was a span of 15 bases. Germline V lookup: CDR1 SGHNT, CDR2 YYREEE (reference sequence). The CDR3 has 15 residues. The CDR3 reads CASSPPLGTQETQYF. The CDR3 DNA reads TGTGCCAGCAGCCCCCCCCTGGGCACTCAAGAGACCCAGTACTTC.

The V gene is TRBV19, the J gene TRBJ2-3, with D perhaps TRBD2 (6 bases). V was pared by 6 bases and J by 6 bases, with 16 bases between. Germline V lookup: CDR1 LNHDA, CDR2 SQIVND (reference sequence). CDR3 length: 14 amino acids. Here the CDR3 reads CASRLGLTADTQYF. The CDR3 DNA reads TGTGCCAGTAGGTTGGGACTCACCGCCGATACGCAGTATTTT.

The gene calls are TRBV4-3 and TRBJ2-3; possibly TRBD1 or TRBD2 for D (5 bases each). This CDR3 is 16 amino acids long. The germline gives CDR1 LGHNA, CDR2 YSLEER. The ends were cut back, 5 bases at V and 4 bases at J, with 19 bases in the middle. In DNA, the CDR3 is TGCGCCAGCAGCTCTTTGGTGCAGGGCGGGCCAGATACGCAGTATTTT. Amino acids: CASSSLVQGGPDTQYF.

The chain is built from TRBV2 and TRBJ2-3, with D tentatively TRBD1 (5 bases). Germline CDR1 SNHLY, CDR2 FYNNEI. Trimming took off 4 bases at V and 5 bases at J, with 13 bases between the two ends. This CDR3 is 14 amino acids long. The CDR3 DNA is TGTGCCAGCAGTGGTTGGGGTAGGGGAGATACGCAGTATTTT. Translating it yields CASSGWGRGDTQYF. The whole variable domain, filled in from reference TRBV2 and TRBJ2-3, reads EPEVTQTPSHQVTQMGQEVILRCVPISNHLYFYWYRQILGQKVEFLVSFYNNEISEKSEIFDDQFSVERPDGSNFTLKIRSTKLEDSAMYFCASSGWGRGDTQYFGPGTRLTVL.

This rearrangement joins TRBV4-3 to TRBJ2-7; 8 nucleotides match TRBD1. V gave up 0 bases and J gave up 6 bases; unmatched junction bases: 7. Germline V gene data show CDR1 as LGHNA and CDR2 as YSLEER. The CDR3 sequence is 15 residues long. DNA for the CDR3: TGCGCCAGCAGCCAAGATAGGACAGGGCTTCGCGAGCAGTACTTC. Amino acid sequence: CASSQDRTGLREQYF.

V is TRBV28 and J is TRBJ1-4, with D uncertain. The CDR3 runs to 14 residues. CDR1 and CDR2 from the germline V gene are MDHEN and SYDVKM. V lost 7 bases, J lost 14 bases, and 23 bases lay in between. CDR3 sequence (DNA): TGTGCCAGCACTCCTAGGGTTGTCAGGCCGAAGCTGTTTTTT. Translation gives CASTPRVVRPKLFF.

This rearrangement joins TRBV5-1 to TRBJ2-1, with 8 bases matching TRBD1. CDR3 length: 16 residues. J lost 7 bases, V lost 3 bases, and 12 bases had no gene match. The germline V gene has CDR1 SGHRS and CDR2 YFSETQ. CDR3 nucleotides: TGCGCCAGCAGCTCATGGCGGGCAGGGGGCTCGAATGAGCAGTTCTTC. This sequence encodes CASSSWRAGGSNEQFF.

The V and J genes are TRBV4-1 and TRBJ1-2, with TRBD1 matching over 8 bases. The germline CDR1 and CDR2 sequences are MGHRA and YSYEKL. The CDR3 sequence is 17 residues long. V dropped 1 base and J dropped 7; count of bases not matched to a gene: 14. The CDR3 nucleotides are TGCGCCAGCAGCCAAGTGACTTTTGGCAGGGGGCAGGGTGGCTACACCTTC. This sequence encodes CASSQVTFGRGQGGYTF.

This chain links TRBV11-2 with TRBJ2-6; D may be TRBD2 (5 bases). Trimming shortened V by 2 bases and J by 0 bases, and 5 bases separated the two germline ends. In germline, CDR1 is SGHAT, CDR2 FQNNGV. The CDR3 loop spans 15 amino acids. The CDR3: CASSLTSSGANVLTF. DNA for the CDR3: TGTGCCAGCAGCTTAACTAGCTCTGGGGCCAACGTCCTGACTTTC.

V gene TRBV28 combines with J gene TRBJ2-5; TRBD1 aligns across 10 bases. The CDR3 totals 15 residues. With V trimmed by 5 bases and J by 5 bases, 8 bases remained unmatched. The germline V gene encodes CDR1 MDHEN and CDR2 SYDVKM. The CDR3 region has the DNA TGTGCCAGCAGTAGGGGACAGGGGAACGGGGAGACCCAGTACTTC. This sequence encodes CASSRGQGNGETQYF.

The chain joins TRBV4-2 to TRBJ2-7; D unresolved. Per the germline V gene, CDR1 is LGHNA and CDR2 is YNFKEQ. CDR3 length: 14 amino acids. Between the trimmed V and J ends, which lost 1 base and 3 bases, there was a span of 10 bases. Here the CDR3 reads CASSQVASDYEQYF. Here the CDR3 DNA reads TGTGCCAGCAGCCAAGTGGCCTCCGACTACGAGCAGTACTTC.

V usage is TRBV30 and J usage is TRBJ1-2; 7 nucleotides align to TRBD1. The CDR3 contains 16 residues. Per germline, CDR1 GTSNPN and CDR2 SVGIG (reference sequence). The trim removed 3 bases at V and 3 bases at J, leaving 13 bases unmatched. The CDR3 region is CAWRERGQGRYYGYTF. For the CDR3, the DNA is TGTGCCTGGAGGGAGAGGGGGCAGGGGCGATACTATGGCTACACCTTC.

The CDR3 protein is CASSPGTGISYEQYF. The CDR3 DNA is TGCGCCAGCTCCCCCGGGACAGGGATAAGCTACGAGCAGTACTTC. The gene calls are TRBV5-1 and TRBJ2-7, with TRBD1 matching over 9 bases. Germline lookup yields CDR1 SGHRS and CDR2 YFSETQ. The CDR3 runs to 15 residues. Losses at the gene ends were 7 bases for V and 3 bases for J; bases not matched to a gene: 11. Full variable domain (remainder filled in from reference TRBV5-1 and TRBJ2-7): KAGVTQTPRYLIKTRGQQVTLSCSPISGHRSVSWYQQTPGQGLQFLFEYFSETQRNKGNFPGRFSGRQFSNSRSEMNVSTLELGDSALYLCASSPGTGISYEQYFGPGTRLTVT.

J is TRBJ2-3 and V is TRBV30; no clear D gene. V lost 1 base to trimming and J lost 3 bases, with 14 bases between them. The CDR3 extends over 15 amino acids. Per the germline V gene, CDR1 is GTSNPN and CDR2 is SVGIG (reference sequence). For the CDR3, the DNA is TGTGCCTGGAGTGACGGGCTGAAAAGGACAGATACGCAGTATTTT. This translates into CAWSDGLKRTDTQYF.

This chain links TRBV5-4 with TRBJ2-3; D may be TRBD1 or TRBD2 (5 bases each). Trimming shortened V by 4 bases and J by 6 bases, and 12 bases separated the two germline ends. There are 13 residues in the CDR3. CDR1 is SGHNT and CDR2 is YYREEE in the germline V gene (reference sequence). CDR3 in DNA: TGTGCCAGCAGCATCCAGGGAGAGGATACGCAGTATTTT. Amino acid sequence: CASSIQGEDTQYF.

The chain is built from TRBV7-9 and TRBJ1-4; D is ambiguous. CDR3 size: 14 residues. Trimming shortened V by 7 bases and J by 3 bases, and 12 bases separated the two germline ends. Germline values: CDR1 SEHNR, CDR2 FQNEAQ (reference sequence). This CDR3 is CASNYDGSNEKLFF. The CDR3 region has the DNA TGTGCCAGCAACTACGACGGCTCTAATGAAAAACTGTTTTTT. The full variable domain, rest sourced from reference TRBV7-9 and TRBJ1-4, is DTGVSQNPRHKITKRGQNVTFRCDPISEHNRLYWYRQTLGQGPEFLTYFQNEAQLEKSRLLSDRFSAERPKGSFSTLEIQRTEQGDSAMYLCASNYDGSNEKLFFGSGTQLSVL.

CDR3 in DNA: TGTGCCACCAAAAAGATGACTAGCACAGATACGCAGTATTTT. Residues: CATKKMTSTDTQYF. The chain links TRBV28 to TRBJ2-3; D not certain. Trimming took off 10 bases at V and 0 bases at J, with 14 bases between the two ends. Germline V gene lookup returns CDR1 MDHEN and CDR2 SYDVKM. The CDR3 is 14 residues long.

The chain couples TRBV29-1 to TRBJ1-2; D unresolved. The CDR3 runs 12 residues. V was clipped by 4 bases and J by 2 bases, with 8 bases between them. The V gene's germline CDR1 is SQVTM and CDR2 ANQGSEA. Here the CDR3 reads CSVVGPNYGYTF. As DNA, the CDR3 is TGCAGCGTTGTTGGCCCAAACTATGGCTACACCTTC. The variable domain in full, completed from reference TRBV29-1 and TRBJ1-2, reads SAVISQKPSRDICQRGTSLTIQCQVDSQVTMMFWYRQQPGQSLTLIATANQGSEATYESGFVIDKFPISRPNLTFSTLTVSNMSPEDSSIYLCSVVGPNYGYTFGSGTRLTVV.

V is TRBV27 and J is TRBJ1-5; TRBD1 might be the D (5 bases). This CDR3 comprises 15 residues. Looked up from germline, CDR1 is MNHEY and CDR2 is SMNVEV (reference sequence). V was pared by 5 bases and J by 4 bases, with 15 bases between. The CDR3 DNA follows: TGTGCCAGCAGTCCGACGGGCCGGGGGAATCAGCCCCAGCATTTT. Translation gives CASSPTGRGNQPQHF.

The V and J genes are TRBV9 and TRBJ1-2; D unclear. This CDR3 is built from 20 residues. V lost 4 bases to trimming and J lost 4 bases, with 32 bases between them. The germline CDR1 and CDR2 sequences are SGDLS and YYNGEE. CDR3 bases: TGTGCCAGCAGCCTTTCCCCTCGTTCAGGCCCTCCCTCCATACGCTATGGCTACACCTTC. Amino acid sequence: CASSLSPRSGPPSIRYGYTF.

The V gene is TRBV5-1, the J gene TRBJ2-7; the D gene is possibly TRBD2 (6 bases). CDR1 and CDR2 (germline): SGHRS, YFSETQ. V lost 4 bases to trimming and J lost 0 bases, with 8 bases between them. The CDR3 is made up of 13 amino acids. The CDR3 loop is CASSRGSSYEQYF. Here the CDR3 DNA reads TGCGCCAGCAGCCGGGGGAGCTCCTACGAGCAGTACTTC.